A selection of T cell receptor beta chains follows, all from one sample in a study of blood T cells in healthy people across ages. TCRdb passed the 5' RACE reads through MiXCR, listing each CDR3 protein once. Here the sample spans around 1.7 million distinct CDR3 sequences, roughly 28% being singletons. Material for sequencing was blood. The receptors shown here come from a woman aged 30 to 39 in good health. CDR3s include the opening cysteine and the closing phenylalanine or tryptophan. Each record gives: V gene, D gene, J gene, CDR3 length, clone size, CDR3 DNA, CDR3 protein. The D gene is left open where the match is weak. Clone size is given for some rows only: seen once, a few or many times, or a class if the clone is expanded.

v_gene: TRBV6-1; d_gene: .; j_gene: TRBJ1-5; len: 13; abundance: .; CDR3nt: TGTGCCAGCAGTTGGGGTAGGGTCCAGCCCCAGCATTTT; CDR3aa: CASSWGRVQPQHF
v_gene: TRBV3-1; d_gene: .; j_gene: TRBJ2-7; len: 16; abundance: few; CDR3nt: TGTGCCAGCAGCCTCAGGGGCAGGGGCATCGGAAACGAGCAGTACTTC; CDR3aa: CASSLRGRGIGNEQYF
v_gene: TRBV2; d_gene: TRBD2; j_gene: TRBJ2-7; len: 14; abundance: .; CDR3nt: TGTGCCAGCAGCGTCGGGAGGGCCACTTACGAGCAGTACTTC; CDR3aa: CASSVGRATYEQYF
v_gene: TRBV18; d_gene: .; j_gene: TRBJ2-7; len: 16; abundance: few; CDR3nt: TGTGCCAGCTCACCATCAGAGGACAGAAGCTCCTACGAGCAGTACTTC; CDR3aa: CASSPSEDRSSYEQYF
v_gene: TRBV24-1; d_gene: TRBD1; j_gene: TRBJ1-5; len: 13; abundance: few; CDR3nt: TGTGCCACCAGTGCAGGGGGCGGTCAGCCCCAGCATTTT; CDR3aa: CATSAGGGQPQHF
v_gene: TRBV2; d_gene: .; j_gene: TRBJ2-1; len: 11; abundance: .; CDR3nt: TGTGCCAGCAGTGCTAACTCCCTGGAGTTCTTC; CDR3aa: CASSANSLEFF
v_gene: TRBV14; d_gene: .; j_gene: TRBJ2-7; len: 15; abundance: .; CDR3nt: TGTGCCAGCAGCCAAGTGGGGGGCCTATCCTACGAGCAGTACTTC; CDR3aa: CASSQVGGLSYEQYF
v_gene: TRBV5-1; d_gene: TRBD1; j_gene: TRBJ2-4; len: 16; abundance: few; CDR3nt: TGCGCCAGCAGCCACGGACAGGCTCTAGCCAAAAACATTCAGTACTTC; CDR3aa: CASSHGQALAKNIQYF
v_gene: TRBV5-1; d_gene: .; j_gene: TRBJ2-1; len: 12; abundance: .; CDR3nt: TGCGCCAGCCGAACCCAGGGAAGCGAGCAGTTCTTC; CDR3aa: CASRTQGSEQFF
v_gene: TRBV6-5; d_gene: TRBD1; j_gene: TRBJ1-2; len: 13; abundance: few; CDR3nt: TGTGCCAGCAGTGACAGGGGTAGCTATGGCTACACCTTC; CDR3aa: CASSDRGSYGYTF
v_gene: TRBV28; d_gene: .; j_gene: TRBJ2-7; len: 14; abundance: .; CDR3nt: TGTGCCAGCAGTTTCGGTCAGAACGACTACGAGCAGTACTTC; CDR3aa: CASSFGQNDYEQYF
v_gene: TRBV7-9; d_gene: .; j_gene: TRBJ2-1; len: 15; abundance: .; CDR3nt: TGTGCCAGCAGCTTAGACGGGAGTATGGGGAGTGAGCAGTTCTTC; CDR3aa: CASSLDGSMGSEQFF